Listed here is a single T cell receptor beta chain. The antigen is unknown. This specimen comes from a study of cytomegalovirus exposure and HLA in healthy donors. General observations from the study: While the bulk of TCR sequences proved rare, some public TCRs turned up in many donors. Cytomegalovirus-associated TCR beta chains were listed, numbering 164.

This CDR3 is 17 amino acids long. Germline trimming cut 9 bases from V and 5 bases from J; bases unmatched to any gene: 20. Germline CDR1 MGHRA, CDR2 YSYEKL. Produced via immunoSEQ multiplex PCR; TCRdb's table is partial and in-frame only. The table has 100,000 to 150,000 clones, over 90% seen once. Sequenced: PBMCs. The chain has TRBV4-1 and TRBJ2-5, with 8 bases matching TRBD2. This receptor was taken from a young woman in good health and CMV-seronegative. The CDR3 nucleotides are TGCGCCAGAACCTTCGGGGGGGGACGGCGGGCGAGGGAGACCCAGTACTTC. It codes for CARTFGGGRRARETQYF.